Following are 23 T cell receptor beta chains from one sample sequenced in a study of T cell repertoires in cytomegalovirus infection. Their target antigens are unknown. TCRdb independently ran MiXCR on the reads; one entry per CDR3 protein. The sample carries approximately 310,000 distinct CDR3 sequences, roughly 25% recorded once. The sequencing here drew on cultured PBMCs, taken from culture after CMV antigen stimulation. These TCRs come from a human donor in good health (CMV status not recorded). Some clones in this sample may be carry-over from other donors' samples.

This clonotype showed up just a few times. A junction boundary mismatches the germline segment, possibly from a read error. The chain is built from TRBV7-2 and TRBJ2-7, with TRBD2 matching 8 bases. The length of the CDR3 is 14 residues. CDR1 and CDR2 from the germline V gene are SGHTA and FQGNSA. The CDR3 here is CATSLAGSSYEQYF. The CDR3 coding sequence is TGTGCCACCAGCTTAGCGGGGAGCTCCTACGAGCAGTACTTC.

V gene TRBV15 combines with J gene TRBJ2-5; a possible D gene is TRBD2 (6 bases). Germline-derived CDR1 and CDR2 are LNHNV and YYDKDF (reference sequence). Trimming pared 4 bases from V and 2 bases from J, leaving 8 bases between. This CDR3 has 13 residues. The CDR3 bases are TGTGCCACCAGCACCGGGACTCAAGAGACCCAGTACTTC. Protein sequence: CATSTGTQETQYF.

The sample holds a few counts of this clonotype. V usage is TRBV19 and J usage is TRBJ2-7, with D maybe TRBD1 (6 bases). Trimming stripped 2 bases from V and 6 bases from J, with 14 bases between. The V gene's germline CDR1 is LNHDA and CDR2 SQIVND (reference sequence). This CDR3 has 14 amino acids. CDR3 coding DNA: TGTGCCAGTAGTATAAGGGCAGGGGTATCCGAGCAGTACTTC. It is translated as CASSIRAGVSEQYF.

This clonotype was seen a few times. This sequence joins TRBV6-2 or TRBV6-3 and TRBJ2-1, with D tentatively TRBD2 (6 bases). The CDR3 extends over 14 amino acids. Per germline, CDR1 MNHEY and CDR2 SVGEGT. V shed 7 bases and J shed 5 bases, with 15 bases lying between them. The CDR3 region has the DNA TGTGCCAGCAAGTTCGAGGGAGGAAACAATGAGCAGTTCTTC. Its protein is CASKFEGGNNEQFF.

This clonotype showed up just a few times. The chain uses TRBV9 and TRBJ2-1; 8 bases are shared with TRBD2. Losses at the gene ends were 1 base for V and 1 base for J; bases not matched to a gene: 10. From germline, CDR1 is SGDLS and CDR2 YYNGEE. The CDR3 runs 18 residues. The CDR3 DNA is TGTGCCAGCAGCGTACTCCCACCGGGACTAGGGTCCTACAATGAGCAGTTCTTC. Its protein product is CASSVLPPGLGSYNEQFF.

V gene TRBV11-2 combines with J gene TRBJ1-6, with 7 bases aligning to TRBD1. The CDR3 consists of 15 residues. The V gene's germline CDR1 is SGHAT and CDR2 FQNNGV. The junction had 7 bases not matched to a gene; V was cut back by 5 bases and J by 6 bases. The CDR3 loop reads CASSVQTGTNSPLHF. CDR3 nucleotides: TGTGCCAGCAGCGTCCAGACAGGGACTAATTCACCCCTCCACTTT.

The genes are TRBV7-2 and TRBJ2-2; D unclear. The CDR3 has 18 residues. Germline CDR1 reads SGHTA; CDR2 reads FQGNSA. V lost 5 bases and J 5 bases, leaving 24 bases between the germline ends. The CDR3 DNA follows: TGTGCCAGCAGCGACTCCTGGTGGGCCCGCGAGGAAACCGGGGAGCTGTTTTTT. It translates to CASSDSWWAREETGELFF. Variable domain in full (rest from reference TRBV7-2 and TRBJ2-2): GAGVSQSPSNKVTEKGKDVELRCDPISGHTALYWYRQSLGQGLEFLIYFQGNSAPDKSGLPSDRFSAERTGGSVSTLTIQRTQQEDSAVYLCASSDSWWAREETGELFFGEGSRLTVL.

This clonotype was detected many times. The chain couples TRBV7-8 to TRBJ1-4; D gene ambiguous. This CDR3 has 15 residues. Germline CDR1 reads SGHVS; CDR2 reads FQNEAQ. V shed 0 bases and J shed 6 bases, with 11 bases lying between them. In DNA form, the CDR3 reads TGTGCCAGCAGCTTAGCCGAGACACCCTATGAAAAACTGTTTTTT. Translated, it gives CASSLAETPYEKLFF.

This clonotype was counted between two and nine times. CDR3 sequence (DNA): TGTGCCAGTAGTATAGGGTACAATGAGCAGTTCTTC. It translates to CASSIGYNEQFF. The chain uses TRBV19 and TRBJ2-1; D ambiguous. This CDR3 is 12 amino acids long. With 1 base removed from V and 4 bases from J, the gap between germline ends came to 2 bases. Germline CDR1 LNHDA, CDR2 SQIVND (reference sequence). The full variable domain, with the rest looked up from reference TRBV19 and TRBJ2-1, is DGGITQSPKYLFRKEGQNVTLSCEQNLNHDAMYWYRQDPGQGLRLIYYSQIVNDFQKGDIAEGYSVSREKKESFPLTVTSAQKNPTAFYLCASSIGYNEQFFGPGTRLTVL.

This CDR3 reads CASSVGQVGNEKLFF. DNA of the CDR3: TGCGCCAGCAGCGTGGGACAGGTCGGGAATGAAAAACTGTTTTTT. V is TRBV5-1 and J is TRBJ1-4, with 8 bases lining up with TRBD1. V dropped 4 bases and J dropped 5; count of bases not matched to a gene: 7. Germline V gene data show CDR1 as SGHRS and CDR2 as YFSETQ. The CDR3 has 15 residues.

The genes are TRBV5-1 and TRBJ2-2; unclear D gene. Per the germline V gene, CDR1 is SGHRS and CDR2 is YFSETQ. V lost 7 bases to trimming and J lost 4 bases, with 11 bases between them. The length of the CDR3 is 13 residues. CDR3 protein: CASSPAVTGELFF. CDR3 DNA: TGCGCCAGCTCGCCGGCCGTCACCGGGGAGCTGTTTTTT.

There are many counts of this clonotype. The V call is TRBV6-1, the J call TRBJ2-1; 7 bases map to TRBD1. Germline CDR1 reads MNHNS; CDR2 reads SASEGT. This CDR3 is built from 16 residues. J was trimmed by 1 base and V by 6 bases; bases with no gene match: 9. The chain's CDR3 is CASRKEGQVSYNEQFF. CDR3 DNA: TGTGCCAGCAGGAAGGAAGGACAGGTGTCCTACAATGAGCAGTTCTTC.

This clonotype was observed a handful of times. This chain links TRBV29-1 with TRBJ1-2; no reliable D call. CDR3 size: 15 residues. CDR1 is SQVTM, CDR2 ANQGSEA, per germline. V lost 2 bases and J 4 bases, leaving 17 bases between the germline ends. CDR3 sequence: CSVETWARAGYGYTF. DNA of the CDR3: TGCAGCGTTGAAACGTGGGCGCGGGCTGGCTATGGCTACACCTTC.

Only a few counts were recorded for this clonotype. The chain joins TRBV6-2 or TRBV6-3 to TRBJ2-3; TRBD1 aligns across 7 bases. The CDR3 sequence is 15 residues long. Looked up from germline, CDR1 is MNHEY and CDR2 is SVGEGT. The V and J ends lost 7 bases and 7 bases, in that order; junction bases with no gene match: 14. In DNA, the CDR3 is TGTGCCAGCACTCCAGAGGGACAGCCTTATTATACGCAGTATTTT. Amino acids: CASTPEGQPYYTQYF.

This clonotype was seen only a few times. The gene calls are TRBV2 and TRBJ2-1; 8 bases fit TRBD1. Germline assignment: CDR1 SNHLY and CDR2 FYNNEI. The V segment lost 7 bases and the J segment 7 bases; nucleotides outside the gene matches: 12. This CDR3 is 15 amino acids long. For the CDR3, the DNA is TGTGCCAGCATTAACAGGGGGTTTTTTGGGAATGAGCAGTTCTTC. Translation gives CASINRGFFGNEQFF.

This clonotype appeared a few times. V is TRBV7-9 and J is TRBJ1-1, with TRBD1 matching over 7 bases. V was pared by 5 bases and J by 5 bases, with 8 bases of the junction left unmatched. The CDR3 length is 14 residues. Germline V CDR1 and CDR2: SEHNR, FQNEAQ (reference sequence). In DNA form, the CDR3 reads TGTGCCAGCAGCCGATTTGGGGGACAGACTGAAGCTTTCTTT. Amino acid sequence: CASSRFGGQTEAFF.

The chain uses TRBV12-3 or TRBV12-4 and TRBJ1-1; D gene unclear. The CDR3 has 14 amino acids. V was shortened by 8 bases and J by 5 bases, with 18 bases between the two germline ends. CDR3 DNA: TGTGCCAGCCGGACGCCCGGGTCGATGACTGAAGCTTTCTTT. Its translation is CASRTPGSMTEAFF.

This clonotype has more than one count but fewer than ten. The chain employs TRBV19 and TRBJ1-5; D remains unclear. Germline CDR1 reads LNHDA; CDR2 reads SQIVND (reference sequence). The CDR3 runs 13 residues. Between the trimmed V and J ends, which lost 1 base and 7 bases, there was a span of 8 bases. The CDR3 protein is CASSIGLRQPQHF. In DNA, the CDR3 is TGTGCCAGTAGTATAGGGTTACGGCAGCCCCAGCATTTT.

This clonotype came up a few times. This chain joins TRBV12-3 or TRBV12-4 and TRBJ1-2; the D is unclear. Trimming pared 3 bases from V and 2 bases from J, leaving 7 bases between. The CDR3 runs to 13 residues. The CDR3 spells CASSLLLNYGYTF. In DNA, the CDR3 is TGTGCCAGCAGTTTGCTCCTAAACTATGGCTACACCTTC.

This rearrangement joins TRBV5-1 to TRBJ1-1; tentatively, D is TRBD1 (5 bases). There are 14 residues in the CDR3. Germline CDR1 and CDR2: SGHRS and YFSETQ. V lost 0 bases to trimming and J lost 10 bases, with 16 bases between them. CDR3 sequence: CASSLAFDPQGAFF. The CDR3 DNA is TGCGCCAGCAGCTTGGCCTTTGACCCTCAGGGAGCTTTCTTT.

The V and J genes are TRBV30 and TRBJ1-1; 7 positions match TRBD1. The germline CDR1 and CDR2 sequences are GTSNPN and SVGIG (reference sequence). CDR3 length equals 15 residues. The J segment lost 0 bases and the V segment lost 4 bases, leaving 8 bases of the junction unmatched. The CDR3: CAWKMGQNMNTEAFF. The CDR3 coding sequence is TGTGCCTGGAAAATGGGACAGAACATGAACACTGAAGCTTTCTTT.

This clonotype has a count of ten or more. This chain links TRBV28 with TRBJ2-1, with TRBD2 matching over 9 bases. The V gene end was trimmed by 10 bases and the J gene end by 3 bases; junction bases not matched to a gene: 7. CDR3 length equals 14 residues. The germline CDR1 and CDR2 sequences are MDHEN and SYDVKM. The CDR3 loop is CATYSGSGYNEQFF. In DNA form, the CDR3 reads TGTGCCACCTATAGCGGGAGTGGCTACAATGAGCAGTTCTTC.

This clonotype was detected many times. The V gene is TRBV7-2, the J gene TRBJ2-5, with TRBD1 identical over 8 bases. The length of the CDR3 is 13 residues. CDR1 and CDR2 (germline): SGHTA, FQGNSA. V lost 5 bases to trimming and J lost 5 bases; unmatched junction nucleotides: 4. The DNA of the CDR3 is TGTGCCAGCAGCCCGACAGGGGTGGAGACCCAGTACTTC. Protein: CASSPTGVETQYF.